This T cell receptor (beta chain) was retrieved from a study of response to subunit inactivated influenza vaccine. Study outcomes and limitations: The study's authors posited that every seasonal influenza vaccination enlists few new T cells.

This clonotype has a handful of counts. The target antigen is unknown. CDR1 is SGHKS and CDR2 is YYEKEE in the germline V gene (reference sequence). CDR3 length equals 15 residues. V shed 0 bases and J shed 6 bases, with 12 bases lying between them. TCRdb re-called the RT-PCR reads with MiXCR, one entry per CDR3 protein. The sample yields around 520,000 distinct CDR3 sequences, over 25% seen once. The receptor was isolated from a middle-aged man who received an inactivated influenza vaccine. Sequencing used CD4+ T cells sorted from PBMCs, obtained 4 to 6 days after vaccination. This chain links TRBV5-5 with TRBJ2-2, with D unresolved. Here the CDR3 DNA reads TGTGCCAGCAGCTTGGCTGTAACGAGTCCCGGGGAGCTGTTTTTT. This sequence encodes CASSLAVTSPGELFF.